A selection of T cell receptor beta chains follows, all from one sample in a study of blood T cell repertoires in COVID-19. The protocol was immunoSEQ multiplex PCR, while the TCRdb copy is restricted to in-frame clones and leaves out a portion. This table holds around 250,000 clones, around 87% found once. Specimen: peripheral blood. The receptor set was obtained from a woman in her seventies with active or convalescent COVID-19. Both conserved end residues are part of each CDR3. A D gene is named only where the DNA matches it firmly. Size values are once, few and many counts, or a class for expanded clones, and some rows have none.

cdr3_nt: TGTGCCAGTACCCAGGGAACAGAAGAAAATGAAAAACTGTTTTTT
cdr3_aa: CASTQGTEENEKLFF
v_call: TRBV19
d_call: .
j_call: TRBJ1-4
clone_size: .

cdr3_nt: TGTGCCAGCAGCGTGGGGCTAGCGGGGGCCTACAATGAGCAGTTCTTC
cdr3_aa: CASSVGLAGAYNEQFF
v_call: TRBV9
d_call: TRBD2
j_call: TRBJ2-1
clone_size: .

cdr3_nt: TGTGCCAGCAGTCGGGGGGGAGGGTTGAATGAGCAGTTCTTC
cdr3_aa: CASSRGGGLNEQFF
v_call: TRBV7-2
d_call: TRBD2
j_call: TRBJ2-1
clone_size: .

cdr3_nt: TGTGCCAGCAGCGAATCTGGACAGGACTACGAGCAGTACTTC
cdr3_aa: CASSESGQDYEQYF
v_call: TRBV9
d_call: TRBD1
j_call: TRBJ2-7
clone_size: .

cdr3_nt: TGTGCCACCCGGGGAAGAGCGGGGGGGAACACCGGGGAGCTGTTTTTT
cdr3_aa: CATRGRAGGNTGELFF
v_call: TRBV10-3
d_call: TRBD2
j_call: TRBJ2-2
clone_size: .

cdr3_nt: TGTGCCAGCAGCCCCCAGGGGTTGAGCAATCAGCCCCAGCATTTT
cdr3_aa: CASSPQGLSNQPQHF
v_call: TRBV7-9
d_call: .
j_call: TRBJ1-5
clone_size: .

cdr3_nt: TGTGCCAGCCGGCCAGACGGAGAAGAGACCCAGTACTTC
cdr3_aa: CASRPDGEETQYF
v_call: TRBV5-5
d_call: .
j_call: TRBJ2-5
clone_size: .

cdr3_nt: TGCAGTGCTAGAACAGGGTATGGCTACACCTTC
cdr3_aa: CSARTGYGYTF
v_call: TRBV20-1
d_call: .
j_call: TRBJ1-2
clone_size: few

cdr3_nt: TGTGCCACCAGTGACCGTTACTATGGCTACACCTTC
cdr3_aa: CATSDRYYGYTF
v_call: TRBV24-1
d_call: .
j_call: TRBJ1-2
clone_size: .

cdr3_nt: TGTGCCAGCAGCCCAAGCGGGGGGGCGTACAATGAGCAGTTCTTC
cdr3_aa: CASSPSGGAYNEQFF
v_call: TRBV3-1/TRBV3-2
d_call: TRBD2
j_call: TRBJ2-1
clone_size: .

cdr3_nt: TGTGCCACCAGTGAGGCCCGGGACAGATACACCGGGGAGCTGTTTTTT
cdr3_aa: CATSEARDRYTGELFF
v_call: TRBV24-1
d_call: TRBD1
j_call: TRBJ2-2
clone_size: .

cdr3_nt: TGTGCCAGCAGACTCGACAGCCAGAGCGAGCAGTACTTC
cdr3_aa: CASRLDSQSEQYF
v_call: TRBV5-4
d_call: .
j_call: TRBJ2-7
clone_size: .

cdr3_nt: TGTGCCAGCAGTTATCCCCCTCAGGGGGATGAGCAGTTCTTC
cdr3_aa: CASSYPPQGDEQFF
v_call: TRBV6-6
d_call: TRBD1
j_call: TRBJ2-1
clone_size: .

cdr3_nt: TGTGCCAGCAGCTTAGTGGGGGGAGAAAAACTGTTTTTT
cdr3_aa: CASSLVGGEKLFF
v_call: TRBV7-2
d_call: .
j_call: TRBJ1-4
clone_size: many

cdr3_nt: TGTGCCAGCAGCTTAGAGAGCGGGGCGGCAGATACGCAGTATTTT
cdr3_aa: CASSLESGAADTQYF
v_call: TRBV11-2
d_call: TRBD2
j_call: TRBJ2-3
clone_size: .

cdr3_nt: TGTGCCATCTCAGGACAGGGGCTTGAGAACACTGAAGCTTTCTTT
cdr3_aa: CAISGQGLENTEAFF
v_call: TRBV10-3
d_call: TRBD1
j_call: TRBJ1-1
clone_size: .

cdr3_nt: TGTGCCAGCAGACAGGGAATTGGAAGAGATACGCAGTATTTT
cdr3_aa: CASRQGIGRDTQYF
v_call: TRBV5-6
d_call: .
j_call: TRBJ2-3
clone_size: .

cdr3_nt: TGTGCCAGCAGCCCGGACAGCTCCTATGGCTACACCTTC
cdr3_aa: CASSPDSSYGYTF
v_call: TRBV5-4
d_call: .
j_call: TRBJ1-2
clone_size: .

cdr3_nt: TGTGCCAGCAGTAGAAGCGGGGGGGCCGTAGATACGCAGTATTTT
cdr3_aa: CASSRSGGAVDTQYF
v_call: TRBV6-5
d_call: TRBD2
j_call: TRBJ2-3
clone_size: .

cdr3_nt: TGTGCCAGCAGCTTAGGCCAGGGGGTAAACAATTCACCCCTCCACTTT
cdr3_aa: CASSLGQGVNNSPLHF
v_call: TRBV7-9
d_call: TRBD1
j_call: TRBJ1-6
clone_size: .

cdr3_nt: TGTGCCAGCAGTTTCCTGGTGGGGCGGGGAGAGACCCAGTACTTC
cdr3_aa: CASSFLVGRGETQYF
v_call: TRBV6-2/TRBV6-3
d_call: .
j_call: TRBJ2-5
clone_size: .

cdr3_nt: TGTGCCAGCAGCATCTCATTGACTTCTGGAAACACCATATATTTT
cdr3_aa: CASSISLTSGNTIYF
v_call: TRBV21-1
d_call: .
j_call: TRBJ1-3
clone_size: .

cdr3_nt: TGTGCCAGCAGTTACTTGATCCGGGGGACAGATACGCAGTATTTT
cdr3_aa: CASSYLIRGTDTQYF
v_call: TRBV6-6
d_call: .
j_call: TRBJ2-3
clone_size: .

cdr3_nt: TGTGCCAGCTCACCAGCGGACAGGCTGAATTCACCCCTCCACTTT
cdr3_aa: CASSPADRLNSPLHF
v_call: TRBV18
d_call: TRBD1
j_call: TRBJ1-6
clone_size: .

cdr3_nt: TGTGCCAGCAGCCGGGACTACACAGATACGCAGTATTTT
cdr3_aa: CASSRDYTDTQYF
v_call: TRBV11-1
d_call: TRBD2
j_call: TRBJ2-3
clone_size: .

cdr3_nt: TGTGCCAGCAGTCTTGGGACAGGGGCTTCAGATACGCAGTATTTT
cdr3_aa: CASSLGTGASDTQYF
v_call: TRBV6-5
d_call: TRBD1
j_call: TRBJ2-3
clone_size: .

cdr3_nt: TGTGCCAGTACCCCTGGGACAGCCTCCTACAATGAGCAGTTCTTC
cdr3_aa: CASTPGTASYNEQFF
v_call: TRBV19
d_call: TRBD1
j_call: TRBJ2-1
clone_size: .

cdr3_nt: TGTGCCACAGGGGGCCAGGGGCGCGACTATGGCTACACCTTC
cdr3_aa: CATGGQGRDYGYTF
v_call: TRBV15
d_call: TRBD1
j_call: TRBJ1-2
clone_size: .

cdr3_nt: TGTGCCACCAGCAGAGATCAGAATTCCTACAATGAGCAGTTCTTC
cdr3_aa: CATSRDQNSYNEQFF
v_call: TRBV15
d_call: .
j_call: TRBJ2-1
clone_size: .

cdr3_nt: TGTGCCAGCTCACCACCTACCAACAGACACTATGGCTACACCTTC
cdr3_aa: CASSPPTNRHYGYTF
v_call: TRBV18
d_call: .
j_call: TRBJ1-2
clone_size: .

cdr3_nt: TGCGCCAGCAGCTTGGTTAACAGGGGGGACTATGGCTACACCTTC
cdr3_aa: CASSLVNRGDYGYTF
v_call: TRBV5-1
d_call: TRBD1
j_call: TRBJ1-2
clone_size: .

cdr3_nt: TGTGCCAGCAGTTTAGAACGGGGAGGGCCCCAGCATTTT
cdr3_aa: CASSLERGGPQHF
v_call: TRBV12-3/TRBV12-4
d_call: .
j_call: TRBJ1-5
clone_size: .

cdr3_nt: TGTGCCAGCAGCCCGCGGGCCCCACAGGGTGGCTACACCTTC
cdr3_aa: CASSPRAPQGGYTF
v_call: TRBV6-5
d_call: .
j_call: TRBJ1-2
clone_size: .

cdr3_nt: TGTGCCAGCAGTCCAGGGCAGGGATATGAAAAACTGTTTTTT
cdr3_aa: CASSPGQGYEKLFF
v_call: TRBV5-6
d_call: .
j_call: TRBJ1-4
clone_size: few

cdr3_nt: TGTGCCAGCAACCGACAGGGGGGTAATTCACCCCTCCACTTT
cdr3_aa: CASNRQGGNSPLHF
v_call: TRBV6-5
d_call: TRBD1
j_call: TRBJ1-6
clone_size: .

cdr3_nt: TGCGCCAGCAGCCAAGGCCGGGACAGCTCCTATAATTCACCCCTCCACTTT
cdr3_aa: CASSQGRDSSYNSPLHF
v_call: TRBV4-3
d_call: TRBD1
j_call: TRBJ1-6
clone_size: .

cdr3_nt: TGTGCCAGCTCGGCCTCGAAAGGGGTAGGCGAGCAGTACTTC
cdr3_aa: CASSASKGVGEQYF
v_call: TRBV18
d_call: .
j_call: TRBJ2-7
clone_size: .

cdr3_nt: TGCAGCGTCCGCGCAGGGAACACCCTTATGGATACGCAGTATTTT
cdr3_aa: CSVRAGNTLMDTQYF
v_call: TRBV29-1
d_call: .
j_call: TRBJ2-3
clone_size: .

cdr3_nt: TGTGCCAGTACTATTGACGGCGGGGGCGGCTCCAATGAGCAGTTCTTC
cdr3_aa: CASTIDGGGGSNEQFF
v_call: TRBV19
d_call: .
j_call: TRBJ2-1
clone_size: few

cdr3_nt: TGTGCCAGCAGCCAAGGGGAGGAGGCCTACGAGCAGTACTTC
cdr3_aa: CASSQGEEAYEQYF
v_call: TRBV4-2
d_call: .
j_call: TRBJ2-7
clone_size: once

cdr3_nt: TGCGCCAGCAGCTTGGGAGTAGGGACAAGTCAGCCCCAGCATTTT
cdr3_aa: CASSLGVGTSQPQHF
v_call: TRBV5-1
d_call: .
j_call: TRBJ1-5
clone_size: .